The clone carrying this TCR beta chain has just one count. Authors' analysis steps: Amplifying reference gene primers gave estimates of nucleated cell counts. Libraries were prepared by immunoSEQ multiplex PCR; TCRdb keeps only in-frame clonotypes and omits some of them. Clone size and the V and J calls come from that table; the DNA yielded D and trimming. The table shows tens of thousands of clones, with about 82% occurring only once. The data derive from a study of blood T cell repertoires in COVID-19. For the study at large: Donors in the United States, Italy and Spain gave samples during acute or convalescent COVID-19. In each case, the material was cDNA or gDNA derived from T cells, B-cell-depleted T cells, or PBMCs.

Per the germline V gene, CDR1 is MNHNY and CDR2 is SVGAGI (reference sequence). The CDR3 has 13 amino acids. Trimming pared 5 bases from V and 5 bases from J, leaving 12 bases between. The chain joins TRBV6-6 to TRBJ2-5; no reliable D call. This clonotype was obtained from a middle-aged man with active COVID-19. Sequenced material: peripheral blood. The CDR3 DNA follows: TGTGCCAGCAGTGTAACCTCCGGTGAGACCCAGTACTTC. Protein: CASSVTSGETQYF.